This is a list of T cell receptor beta chains from one sample in a study of regulatory T cells in long-lasting Graves disease. MiXCR was run by TCRdb on the multiplex PCR reads, yielding one entry per CDR3 protein. The sample holds some 500,000 distinct CDR3 sequences, roughly 12% seen once. These same records also appear under a second study, on T cells in Graves' hyperthyroidism and ophthalmopathy.

The starting material was peripheral blood mononuclear cells (PBMCs), obtained at new diagnosis, from a patient treated with antithyroid drugs. The receptors come from a man younger than 40 with Graves disease. CDR3s include the opening cysteine and the closing phenylalanine or tryptophan. Each record gives: J gene, D gene, V gene, clone size, CDR3 DNA, CDR3 protein. A D gene is named only where the DNA matches it firmly. For some rows the clone size is stated as once, few or many, or as a class when expanded; others skip it.

TRBJ2-7	.	TRBV18	few	TGTGCCAGCTCACCATTAGGGGCCCACGAGCAGTACTTC	CASSPLGAHEQYF
TRBJ2-1	.	TRBV11-1	many	TGTGCCAGCAGCTTACCAAGCTCCTACAATGAGCAGTTCTTC	CASSLPSSYNEQFF
TRBJ2-7	.	TRBV12-3/TRBV12-4	many	TGTGCCAGCAGTTTTCGGGCCAGCTCCTACGAGCAGTACTTC	CASSFRASSYEQYF
TRBJ2-7	.	TRBV7-2	many	TGTGCCAGCAGCTTAGGTGCAGGGAAGGTCAACGAGCAGTACTTC	CASSLGAGKVNEQYF
TRBJ1-5	.	TRBV6-1	many	TGTGCCAGCAGAACAAAATTAAATCAGCCCCAGCATTTT	CASRTKLNQPQHF
TRBJ2-5	.	TRBV24-1	.	TGTGCCACCAGTGAACATTACCAAGAGACCCAGTACTTC	CATSEHYQETQYF
TRBJ2-1	TRBD2	TRBV7-9	.	TGTGCCACCCGTCAGGGGTTCAGCGGGAGGCGTCGCCCCTACAATGAGCAGTTCTTC	CATRQGFSGRRRPYNEQFF
TRBJ2-3	TRBD2	TRBV20-1	many	TGCAGTGCTAGAGGGCCGGGCGGGAGAGGACATACGCAGTATTTT	CSARGPGGRGHTQYF
TRBJ2-5	TRBD2	TRBV3-1	.	TGTGCCAGCAGCCAAGGTGCTAGCGGGAGGGAGACCCAGTACTTC	CASSQGASGRETQYF
TRBJ2-5	.	TRBV28	many	TGTGCCAGCAGTCGCCGGGACTCCCGCCTGACCCAGTACTTC	CASSRRDSRLTQYF
TRBJ2-5	.	TRBV18	many	TGTGCCAGCTCAGCCAACTCCGGCGAGACCCAGTACTTC	CASSANSGETQYF
TRBJ2-7	.	TRBV27	few	TGTGCCAGCAGACGCGAGATAAGGTCCTACGAGCAGTACTTC	CASRREIRSYEQYF
TRBJ2-2	TRBD1	TRBV11-2	many	TGTGCCAGCACCCCCCCGGACAGGTGGTCCGGGGAGCTGTTTTTT	CASTPPDRWSGELFF
TRBJ2-2	TRBD1	TRBV25-1	.	TGTGCCAGCAGAGGACAGGGGGCCGCCGGGGAGCTGTTTTTT	CASRGQGAAGELFF
TRBJ2-3	.	TRBV5-6	many	TGTGCCAGCAGCCGAAGGACGATCCAGACAGATACGCAGTATTTT	CASSRRTIQTDTQYF
TRBJ2-7	.	TRBV5-1	many	TGCGCCAGCAGCTTGGCAGACAGGAGAGGCGACGAGCAGTACTTC	CASSLADRRGDEQYF
TRBJ2-5	.	TRBV12-3/TRBV12-4	many	TGTGCCAGCACCTCGACCCGAGAGACCCAGTACTTC	CASTSTRETQYF
TRBJ2-3	TRBD2	TRBV7-2	many	TGTGCCAGCAGCTCTCCTAGCGGGAGCGGATATACGCAGTATTTT	CASSSPSGSGYTQYF
TRBJ1-2	TRBD1	TRBV12-5	many	TGTGCTAGTGGTTTGGTACAGGGGACAGCTAACTATGGCTACACCTTC	CASGLVQGTANYGYTF
TRBJ2-1	TRBD2	TRBV20-1	.	TGCTCCACTAGCGGGGAGGATGAGCAGTTCTTC	CSTSGEDEQFF
TRBJ1-1	.	TRBV12-3/TRBV12-4	many	TGTGCCAGCAGTTTCTTAGGGGGGGCGAACACTGAAGCTTTCTTT	CASSFLGGANTEAFF
TRBJ2-1	TRBD2	TRBV27	.	TGTGCCAGCAGTAAACTAGCGGGAGACAATGAGCAGTTCTTC	CASSKLAGDNEQFF
TRBJ2-7	.	TRBV6-1	many	TGTGCCAGCAGACGAGGGGGGATAGCAAGGGACGAGCAGTACTTC	CASRRGGIARDEQYF
TRBJ2-2	.	TRBV25-1	.	TGTGCCAGCAGTGAGGAAGGGAAGGGTTATGGGGAGCTGTTTTTT	CASSEEGKGYGELFF
TRBJ2-1	TRBD2	TRBV29-1	.	TGCAGCGTCCAAGGACTAGCGGGAACCTACAATGAGCAGTTCTTC	CSVQGLAGTYNEQFF
TRBJ1-5	.	TRBV18	.	TGTGCCAGCTCACCAAGCCAGGCTAGCAATCAGCCCCAGCATTTT	CASSPSQASNQPQHF
TRBJ2-5	.	TRBV2	many	TGTGCGACGCAGGTCCGGGAGACCCAGTACTTC	CATQVRETQYF
TRBJ2-1	.	TRBV9	many	TGTGCCAGCAGCGTAGAGATGGGGACAAGAAAGAGTAATGAGCAGTTCTTC	CASSVEMGTRKSNEQFF
TRBJ2-7	.	TRBV11-2	many	TGTGCCAGCAGCCGGGACGGAACCTACGAGCAGTACTTC	CASSRDGTYEQYF
TRBJ2-7	TRBD1	TRBV27	many	TGTGCCAGCAGTGGAGGTTACAGGGGGCGTCAGTACTTC	CASSGGYRGRQYF
TRBJ2-3	TRBD2	TRBV11-2	many	TGTGCCAGCAGCGTAGCGGGCAGGGAGGCAGATACGCAGTATTTT	CASSVAGREADTQYF
TRBJ2-2	.	TRBV7-3	.	TGTGCCAGCAGCACCAATGCGAGGACCGGGGAGCTGTTTTTT	CASSTNARTGELFF
TRBJ2-3	.	TRBV29-1	many	TGCAGCGTTGAAGTGTGGCAGGGGAGAATGTACGCAGATACGCAGTATTTT	CSVEVWQGRMYADTQYF
TRBJ2-7	.	TRBV11-2	.	TGTGCCAGCAGCTTAGGACCCTTTTCTCGACCCTCTCAGGGCGAGCAGTACTTC	CASSLGPFSRPSQGEQYF
TRBJ2-1	.	TRBV20-1	many	TGCAGTGCGTCGCTAGGTCCCTCATACAATGAGCAGTTCTTC	CSASLGPSYNEQFF
TRBJ2-1	.	TRBV27	.	TGTGCCAGCAGCCTCATCGACACTAGGAATGAGCAGTTCTTC	CASSLIDTRNEQFF
TRBJ1-2	.	TRBV24-1	.	TGTGCCACCAGTGACCCAGGACAGAAATATGGCTACACCTTC	CATSDPGQKYGYTF
TRBJ1-6	TRBD1	TRBV12-3/TRBV12-4	few	TGTGCCAGCAGTTTAATTTCAGGGGGGAGTAATTCACCCCTCCACTTT	CASSLISGGSNSPLHF
TRBJ2-3	.	TRBV29-1	many	TGCAGCGTTGAAGGGGGTACACGAGATACGCAGTATTTT	CSVEGGTRDTQYF
TRBJ1-2	.	TRBV20-1	many	TGCAGTGCTAGAGATCTATTCGATAATGACGTCTACACCTTC	CSARDLFDNDVYTF
TRBJ2-2	.	TRBV6-2/TRBV6-3	few	TGTGCCAGCAGCCCCCCCTTTGGACCGAACACCGGGGAGCTGTTTTTT	CASSPPFGPNTGELFF
TRBJ2-7	TRBD1	TRBV4-1	few	TGCGCCAGCAGCCATGAAGCTTCCGGGACAGGGGTTGACGAGCAGTACTTC	CASSHEASGTGVDEQYF
TRBJ2-5	TRBD2	TRBV24-1	few	TGTGCCACCAGTGACGGACTAGCGTTCCAAGAGGCCCAGTACTTC	CATSDGLAFQEAQYF
TRBJ1-2	.	TRBV7-8	many	TGTGCCAGCAGCCTCCCGGGTAACTCCGGCTACACCTTC	CASSLPGNSGYTF
TRBJ1-6	TRBD1	TRBV12-3/TRBV12-4	many	TGTGCCAGCAGTCCAGGCGGGACAGGGGGCGTAGGTTCACCCCTCCACTTT	CASSPGGTGGVGSPLHF
TRBJ2-1	TRBD1	TRBV27	few	TGTGCCAGCAAAAGGGACAGGACAAACAATGGGCAGTTCTTC	CASKRDRTNNGQFF
TRBJ2-1	.	TRBV6-2/TRBV6-3	many	TGTGCCAGCAGGTACCACCCGGTCAGCTCCTACAATGAGCAGTTCTTC	CASRYHPVSSYNEQFF
TRBJ2-3	TRBD2	TRBV9	.	TGTGCCAGCAGCCCGACTAGCGGGAGTGCTTATACGCAGTATTTT	CASSPTSGSAYTQYF
TRBJ2-1	TRBD2	TRBV24-1	many	TGTGCCACCAGTGACTTAAGCGGGGGACTATACAATGAGCAGTTCTTC	CATSDLSGGLYNEQFF
TRBJ2-3	TRBD1	TRBV30	few	TGTGCCTGGAGGGGACAGAACACAGATACGCAGTATTTT	CAWRGQNTDTQYF